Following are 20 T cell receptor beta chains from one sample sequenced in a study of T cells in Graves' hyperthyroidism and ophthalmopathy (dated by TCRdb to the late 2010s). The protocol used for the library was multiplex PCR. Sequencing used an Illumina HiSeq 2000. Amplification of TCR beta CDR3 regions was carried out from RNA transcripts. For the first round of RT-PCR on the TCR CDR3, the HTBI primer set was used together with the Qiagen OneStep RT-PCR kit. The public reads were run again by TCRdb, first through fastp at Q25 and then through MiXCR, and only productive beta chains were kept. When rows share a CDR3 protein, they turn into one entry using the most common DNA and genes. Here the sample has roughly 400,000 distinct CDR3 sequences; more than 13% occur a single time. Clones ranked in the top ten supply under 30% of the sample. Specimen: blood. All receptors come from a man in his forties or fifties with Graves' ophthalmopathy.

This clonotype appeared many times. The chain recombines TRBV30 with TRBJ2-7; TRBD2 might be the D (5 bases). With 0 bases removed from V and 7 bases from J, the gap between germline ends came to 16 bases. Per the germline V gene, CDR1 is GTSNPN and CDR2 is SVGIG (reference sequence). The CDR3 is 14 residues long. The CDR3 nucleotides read TGTGCCTGGAGTGTACAAGGCAGACCGGGAGAGCAGTACTTC. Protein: CAWSVQGRPGEQYF.

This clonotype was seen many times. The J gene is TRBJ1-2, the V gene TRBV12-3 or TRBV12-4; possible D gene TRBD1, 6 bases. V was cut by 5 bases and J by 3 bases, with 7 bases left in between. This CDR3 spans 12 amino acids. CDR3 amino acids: CASSRGYYGYTF. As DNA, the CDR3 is TGTGCCAGCAGTAGGGGGTACTATGGCTACACCTTC.

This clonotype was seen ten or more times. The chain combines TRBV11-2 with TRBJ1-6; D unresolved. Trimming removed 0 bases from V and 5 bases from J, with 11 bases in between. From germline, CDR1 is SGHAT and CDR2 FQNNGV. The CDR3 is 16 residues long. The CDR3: CASSLDRDIHNSPLHF. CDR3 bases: TGTGCCAGCAGCTTAGATAGAGACATTCATAATTCACCCCTCCACTTT.

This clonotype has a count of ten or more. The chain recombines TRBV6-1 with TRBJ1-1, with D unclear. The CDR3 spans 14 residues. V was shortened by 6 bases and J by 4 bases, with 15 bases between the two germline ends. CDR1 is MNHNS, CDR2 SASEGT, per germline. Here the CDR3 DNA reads TGTGCCAGCAGGGATATAATAGGAGTCACTGAAGCTTTCTTT. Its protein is CASRDIIGVTEAFF.

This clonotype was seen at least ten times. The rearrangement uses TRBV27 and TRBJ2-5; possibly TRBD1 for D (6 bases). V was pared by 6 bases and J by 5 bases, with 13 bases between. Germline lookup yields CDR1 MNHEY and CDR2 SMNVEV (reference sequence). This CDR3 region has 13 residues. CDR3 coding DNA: TGTGCCAGCAGCTTCAGGGGACGGGAGACCCAGTACTTC. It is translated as CASSFRGRETQYF.

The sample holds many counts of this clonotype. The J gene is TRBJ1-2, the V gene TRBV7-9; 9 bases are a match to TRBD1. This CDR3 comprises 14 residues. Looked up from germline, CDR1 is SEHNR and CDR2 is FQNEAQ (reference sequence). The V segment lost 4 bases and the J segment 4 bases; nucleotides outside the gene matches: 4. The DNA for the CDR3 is TGTGCCAGCAGCTCGACAGGGGGTATCTATGGCTACACCTTC. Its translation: CASSSTGGIYGYTF.

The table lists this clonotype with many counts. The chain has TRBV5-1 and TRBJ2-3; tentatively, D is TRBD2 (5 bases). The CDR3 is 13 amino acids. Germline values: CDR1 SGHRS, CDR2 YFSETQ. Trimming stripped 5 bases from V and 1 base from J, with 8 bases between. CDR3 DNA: TGCGCCAGCAGGGAGGCCGGCACAGATACGCAGTATTTT. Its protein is CASREAGTDTQYF. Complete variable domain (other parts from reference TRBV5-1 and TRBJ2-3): KAGVTQTPRYLIKTRGQQVTLSCSPISGHRSVSWYQQTPGQGLQFLFEYFSETQRNKGNFPGRFSGRQFSNSRSEMNVSTLELGDSALYLCASREAGTDTQYFGPGTRLTVL.

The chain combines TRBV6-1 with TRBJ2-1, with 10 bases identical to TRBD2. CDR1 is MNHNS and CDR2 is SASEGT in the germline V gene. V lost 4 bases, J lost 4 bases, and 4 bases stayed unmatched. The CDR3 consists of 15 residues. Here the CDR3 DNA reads TGTGCCAGCAGTGCAACTAGCGGGGCTTACAATGAGCAGTTCTTC. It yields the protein CASSATSGAYNEQFF.

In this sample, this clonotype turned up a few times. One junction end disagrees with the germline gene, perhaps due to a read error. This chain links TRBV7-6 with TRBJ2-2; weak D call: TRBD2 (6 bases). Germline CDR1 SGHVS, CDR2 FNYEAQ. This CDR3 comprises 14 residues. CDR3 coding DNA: TGTGCCAGCAGCACTTACGTGGGCGGCGGGGAGCGGTTTTTT. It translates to CASSTYVGGGERFF. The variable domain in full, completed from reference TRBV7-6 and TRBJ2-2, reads GAGVSQSPRYKVTKRGQDVALRCDPISGHVSLYWYRQALGQGPEFLTYFNYEAQQDKSGLPNDRFSAERPEGSISTLTIQRTEQRDSAMYRCASSTYVGGGERFFGEGSRLTVL.

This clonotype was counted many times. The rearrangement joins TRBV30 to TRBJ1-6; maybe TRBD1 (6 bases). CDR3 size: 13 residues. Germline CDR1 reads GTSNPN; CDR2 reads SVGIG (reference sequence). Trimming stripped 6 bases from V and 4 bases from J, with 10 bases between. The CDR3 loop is CACDRGYNSPLHF. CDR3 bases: TGTGCCTGCGATAGGGGGTATAATTCACCCCTCCACTTT. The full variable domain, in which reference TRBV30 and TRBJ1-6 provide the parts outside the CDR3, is SQTIHQWPATLVQPVGSPLSLECTVEGTSNPNLYWYRQAAGRGLQLLFYSVGIGQISSEVPQNLSASRPQDRQFILSSKKLLLSDSGFYLCACDRGYNSPLHFGNGTRLTVT.

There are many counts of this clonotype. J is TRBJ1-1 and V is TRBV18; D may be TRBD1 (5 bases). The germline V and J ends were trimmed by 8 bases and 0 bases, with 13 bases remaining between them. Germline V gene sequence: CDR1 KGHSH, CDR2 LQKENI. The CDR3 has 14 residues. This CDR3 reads CASSPGSLNTEAFF. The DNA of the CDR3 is TGTGCCAGCAGTCCAGGGTCGTTGAACACTGAAGCTTTCTTT.

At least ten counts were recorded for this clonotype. CDR3 DNA sequence: TGTGCCAGCAGCCCCCTCGGAGCGGGTCTTTACAATGAGCAGTTCTTC. It codes for CASSPLGAGLYNEQFF. The rearrangement links TRBV7-2 to TRBJ2-1, with D tentatively TRBD2 (6 bases). Trimming stripped 5 bases from V and 4 bases from J, with 18 bases between. Germline CDR1 is SGHTA and CDR2 is FQGNSA. This CDR3 is 16 amino acids long.

The CDR3 spells CASSNLISSYNEQFF. The CDR3 bases are TGTGCCAGCAGTAACCTTATAAGCTCCTACAATGAGCAGTTCTTC. The rearrangement uses TRBV6-2 or TRBV6-3 and TRBJ2-1; D remains unclear. Germline CDR1 MNHEY, CDR2 SVGEGT. The CDR3 has 15 residues. Trimming removed 5 bases at V and 0 bases at J, with 11 bases between.

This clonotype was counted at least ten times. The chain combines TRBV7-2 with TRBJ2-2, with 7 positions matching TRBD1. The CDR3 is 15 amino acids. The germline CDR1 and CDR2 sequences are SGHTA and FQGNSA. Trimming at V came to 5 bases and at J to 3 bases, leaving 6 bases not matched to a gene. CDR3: CASSPTGSYTGELFF. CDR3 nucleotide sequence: TGTGCCAGCAGCCCGACAGGGTCGTACACCGGGGAGCTGTTTTTT.

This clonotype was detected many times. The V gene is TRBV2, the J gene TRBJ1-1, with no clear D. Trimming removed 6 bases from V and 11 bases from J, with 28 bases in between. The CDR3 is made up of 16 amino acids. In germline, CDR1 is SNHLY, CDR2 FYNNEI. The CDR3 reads CASRPPFGQELPLAFF. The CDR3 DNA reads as TGTGCCAGCAGGCCTCCCTTCGGGCAGGAGCTCCCGCTGGCTTTCTTT.

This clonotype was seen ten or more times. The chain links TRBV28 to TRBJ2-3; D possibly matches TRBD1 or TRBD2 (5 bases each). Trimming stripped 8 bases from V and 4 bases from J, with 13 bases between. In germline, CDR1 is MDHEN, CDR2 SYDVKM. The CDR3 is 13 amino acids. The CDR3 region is CASGTAGPDTQYF. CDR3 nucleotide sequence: TGTGCCAGCGGGACGGCGGGCCCAGATACGCAGTATTTT.

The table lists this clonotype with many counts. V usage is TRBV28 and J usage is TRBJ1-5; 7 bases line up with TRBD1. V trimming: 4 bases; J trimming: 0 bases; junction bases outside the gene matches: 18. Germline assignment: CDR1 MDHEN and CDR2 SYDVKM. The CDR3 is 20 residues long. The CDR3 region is CASSSQSTGARLRSNQPQHF. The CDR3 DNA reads TGTGCCAGCAGTTCCCAATCCACAGGGGCCCGGCTTCGTAGCAATCAGCCCCAGCATTTT.

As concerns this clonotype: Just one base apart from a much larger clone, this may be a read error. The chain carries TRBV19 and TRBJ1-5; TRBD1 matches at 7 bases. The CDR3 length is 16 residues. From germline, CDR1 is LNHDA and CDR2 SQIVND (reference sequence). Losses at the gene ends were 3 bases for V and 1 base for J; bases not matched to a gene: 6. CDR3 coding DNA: TGTGCCAGTAGTATTCAGACCAGGGGGAGCAATCAGCCCCAGCATTTT. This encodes CASSIQTRGSNQPQHF.

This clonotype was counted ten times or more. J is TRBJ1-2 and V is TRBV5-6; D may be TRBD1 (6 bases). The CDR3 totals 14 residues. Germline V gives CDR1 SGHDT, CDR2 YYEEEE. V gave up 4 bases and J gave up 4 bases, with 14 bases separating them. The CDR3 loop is CASSAYRELYGYTF. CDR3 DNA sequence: TGTGCCAGCAGCGCTTACAGGGAACTCTATGGCTACACCTTC.

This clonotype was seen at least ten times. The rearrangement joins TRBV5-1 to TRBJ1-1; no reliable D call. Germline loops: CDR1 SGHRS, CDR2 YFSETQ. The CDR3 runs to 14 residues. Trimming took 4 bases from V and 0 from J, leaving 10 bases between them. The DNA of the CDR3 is TGCGCCAGCAGCAGAGGGTCCATGAACACTGAAGCTTTCTTT. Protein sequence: CASSRGSMNTEAFF. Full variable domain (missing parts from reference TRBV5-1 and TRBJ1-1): KAGVTQTPRYLIKTRGQQVTLSCSPISGHRSVSWYQQTPGQGLQFLFEYFSETQRNKGNFPGRFSGRQFSNSRSEMNVSTLELGDSALYLCASSRGSMNTEAFFGQGTRLTVV.